Listed below are T cell receptor beta chains from one sample, sequenced in a study of T cells in localized non-small cell lung cancer. Generated by immunoSEQ multiplex PCR, the TCRdb table keeps only in-frame clones and is missing some. Of tens of thousands of clones in the sample, approximately 80% were seen once. Sequencing used peripheral blood mononuclear cells, obtained before any cancer treatment. The receptors were sampled from a man aged 40 to 69 with stage III lung adenocarcinoma. Both conserved end residues are part of each CDR3. A D gene is named only where the DNA matches it firmly. A clone size is listed for some rows: how often the clone was seen (once, few, many), or a class if it is expanded.

>TRBJ2-5|.|TRBV30|13|TRBD1
TGTGCCTGGAGTGGACAGGGCCAAGAGACCCAGTACTTC
CAWSGQGQETQYF
>TRBJ2-2|.|TRBV10-1|13|.
TGCGCCAGCAGTGAGTCTTTGGGCGGGGAGCTGTTTTTT
CASSESLGGELFF
>TRBJ2-3|.|TRBV27|15|.
TGTGCCAGCAGTTCCCTAGCGCTGAGCACAGATACGCAGTATTTT
CASSSLALSTDTQYF
>TRBJ1-1|.|TRBV7-3|15|.
TGTGCCAGCAGCGCGACAGGTCTTGGGAACACTGAAGCTTTCTTT
CASSATGLGNTEAFF
>TRBJ1-1|few|TRBV10-3|13|.
TGTGCCATCAGAGGGGTCAAGAACACTGAAGCTTTCTTT
CAIRGVKNTEAFF
>TRBJ2-2|.|TRBV11-1|15|TRBD2
TGTGCCAGCAGCCCCCCGGGCGGGGGCACCGGGGAGCTGTTTTTT
CASSPPGGGTGELFF
>TRBJ1-4|.|TRBV4-3|14|.
TGCGCCAGCAGCCAAGATGAGGGCCGTGAAAAACTGTTTTTT
CASSQDEGREKLFF
>TRBJ2-1|once|TRBV28|15|TRBD2
TGTGCCAGCAGCCTGGGGGCTAGCGGGAGCAATGAGCAGTTCTTC
CASSLGASGSNEQFF
>TRBJ2-2|.|TRBV11-3|14|.
TGTGCCAGCAGCTTATCCGGCGAGGACGGGGAGCTGTTTTTT
CASSLSGEDGELFF
>TRBJ2-7|.|TRBV5-1|14|.
TGCGCCAGCAGTTTCCAACCCGGGCCTTACGAGCAGTACTTC
CASSFQPGPYEQYF
>TRBJ1-5|.|TRBV7-2|13|.
TGTGCCAGCAGCTTCCAGAACGCTCAGCCCCAGCATTTT
CASSFQNAQPQHF
>TRBJ1-6|.|TRBV9|16|.
TGTGCCAGCAGCCCCTCCGACAGAGCTCAGAATTCACCCCTCCACTTT
CASSPSDRAQNSPLHF
>TRBJ2-5|.|TRBV9|13|.
TGTGCCAGGTTGACACAAATAAAAGAGACCCAGTACTTC
CARLTQIKETQYF
>TRBJ2-7|.|TRBV7-2|15|TRBD2
TGTGCCAGCAGCCCCCCGGGACTAGCGGGGGGGGTGCAGTACTTC
CASSPPGLAGGVQYF
>TRBJ2-3|.|TRBV2|13|.
TGTGCCAGCAGTGAAGCGGCCCGGGCTACGCAGTATTTT
CASSEAARATQYF
>TRBJ2-7|.|TRBV5-1|15|TRBD2
TGCGCCAGCAGCTCCGGCGGGGGGAACTCCTACGAGCAGTACTTC
CASSSGGGNSYEQYF
>TRBJ2-4|.|TRBV19|15|TRBD2
TGTGCCAGTAGTGAACTAGCGGGAGCCAAAAACATTCAGTACTTC
CASSELAGAKNIQYF
>TRBJ1-6|few|TRBV5-1|14|.
TGCGCCAGCAGCTTACTTACAGAGAATTCACCCCTCCACTTT
CASSLLTENSPLHF
>TRBJ2-7|once|TRBV10-1|15|.
TGCGCCAGCAGTGAGACAGGGACAAACTCCTACGAGCAGTACTTC
CASSETGTNSYEQYF
>TRBJ1-2|few|TRBV5-6|14|.
TGTGCCAGCACCCTAAGTACGGACATTTATGGCTACACCTTC
CASTLSTDIYGYTF
>TRBJ1-1|.|TRBV7-3|13|.
TGTGCCAGCAGCGCCTCGGGGGGGACTGAAGCTTTCTTT
CASSASGGTEAFF
>TRBJ2-3|.|TRBV29-1|13|.
TGCAGCGTTCTGGGCAGCGAAACAGATACGCAGTATTTT
CSVLGSETDTQYF
>TRBJ1-2|.|TRBV7-2|16|TRBD1
TGTGCCAGCAGCGCTCCTCGACAGGGGGGAAGCTATGGCTACACCTTC
CASSAPRQGGSYGYTF
>TRBJ1-5|.|TRBV21-1|15|.
TGTGCCAGCACTACGACAGGGGCCCGCAATCAGCCCCAGCATTTT
CASTTTGARNQPQHF
>TRBJ2-1|.|TRBV10-3|14|TRBD2
TGTGCCATCAGTGGGACTAGCGGGGTGAATGAGCAGTTCTTC
CAISGTSGVNEQFF
>TRBJ2-2|.|TRBV11-2|17|TRBD2
TGTGCCAGCAGCCCCCCGCTAGCGGGAGAGCGCACCGGGGAGCTGTTTTTT
CASSPPLAGERTGELFF
>TRBJ2-3|.|TRBV19|15|TRBD2
TGTGCCAGTAGTATGACTAGCGGGGCTGCAGATACGCAGTATTTT
CASSMTSGAADTQYF
>TRBJ2-7|.|TRBV29-1|12|.
TGCAGCGTGGGGGGTGGGGCCTACGAGCAGTACTTC
CSVGGGAYEQYF
>TRBJ1-2|.|TRBV19|12|.
TGTGCCAGTAGTTTAAGGGACATAGGCTACACCTTC
CASSLRDIGYTF
>TRBJ2-6|.|TRBV7-3|16|.
TGTGCCAGCAGCCCACGTGGGGTAAATGGGGCCAACGTCCTGACTTTC
CASSPRGVNGANVLTF
>TRBJ2-1|.|TRBV2|15|.
TGTGCCAGCAGCAGGACTGGGGGGACCTACAATGAGCAGTTCTTC
CASSRTGGTYNEQFF
>TRBJ2-5|.|TRBV29-1|14|.
TGCAGCGTTGACCCCGGGACTGGAATGGGGACCCAGTACTTC
CSVDPGTGMGTQYF
>TRBJ1-4|.|TRBV27|14|TRBD1
TGTGCCAGCAGTTTAAGACAGGGAAAGGAAAAACTGTTTTTT
CASSLRQGKEKLFF
>TRBJ2-5|.|TRBV29-1|12|TRBD1
TGCAGCGTCCTACAGGGGCAAGAGACCCAGTACTTC
CSVLQGQETQYF
>TRBJ1-1|.|TRBV2|15|.
TGTGCCAGCAGTGAAGAGGAGGCAAAGGGGCGTAATGCTTTCTTT
CASSEEEAKGRNAFF
>TRBJ1-2|.|TRBV6-5|15|.
TGTGCCAGCAGTTACGCCTCAAACTTTAACTATGGCTACACCTTC
CASSYASNFNYGYTF